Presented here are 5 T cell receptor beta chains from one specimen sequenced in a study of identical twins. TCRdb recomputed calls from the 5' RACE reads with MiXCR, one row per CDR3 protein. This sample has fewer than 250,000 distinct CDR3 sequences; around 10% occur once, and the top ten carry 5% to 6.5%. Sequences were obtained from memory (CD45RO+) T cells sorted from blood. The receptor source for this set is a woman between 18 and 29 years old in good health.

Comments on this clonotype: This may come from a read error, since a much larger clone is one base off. The CDR3 DNA reads as TGTGCCAGCAGTTACCCCAGAACGCATACGCAGTATTTT. Residues: CASSYPRTHTQYF. The chain couples TRBV6-5 to TRBJ2-3; D is undetermined. This CDR3 contains 13 residues. Between the trimmed V and J ends, which lost 2 bases and 7 bases, there was a span of 10 bases. CDR1 is MNHEY, CDR2 SVGAGI, per germline.

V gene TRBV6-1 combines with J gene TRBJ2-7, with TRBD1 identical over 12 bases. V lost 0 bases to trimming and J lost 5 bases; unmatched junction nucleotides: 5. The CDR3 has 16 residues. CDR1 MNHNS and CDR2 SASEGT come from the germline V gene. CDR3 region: CASSEAPGQGADEQYF. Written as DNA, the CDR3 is TGTGCCAGCAGTGAAGCCCCGGGACAGGGGGCTGACGAGCAGTACTTC.

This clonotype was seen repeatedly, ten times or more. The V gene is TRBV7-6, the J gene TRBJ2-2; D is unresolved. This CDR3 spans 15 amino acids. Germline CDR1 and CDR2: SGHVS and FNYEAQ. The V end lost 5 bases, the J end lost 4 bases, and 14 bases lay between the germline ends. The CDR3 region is CASSPQLGVTGELFF. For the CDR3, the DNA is TGTGCCAGCAGCCCCCAGTTGGGTGTCACCGGGGAGCTGTTTTTT.

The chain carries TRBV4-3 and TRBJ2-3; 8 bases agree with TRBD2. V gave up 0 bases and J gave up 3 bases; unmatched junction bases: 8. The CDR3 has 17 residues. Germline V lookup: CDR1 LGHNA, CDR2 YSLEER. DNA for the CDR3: TGCGCCAGCAGCCAAGATATCGTCGGGAGGGGTACAGATACGCAGTATTTT. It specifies CASSQDIVGRGTDTQYF.

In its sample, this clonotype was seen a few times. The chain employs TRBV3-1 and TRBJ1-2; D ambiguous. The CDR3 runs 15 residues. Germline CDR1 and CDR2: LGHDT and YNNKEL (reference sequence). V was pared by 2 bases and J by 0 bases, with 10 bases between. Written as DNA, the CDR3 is TGTGCCAGCAGCCAAATGGGCTACTCTAACTATGGCTACACCTTC. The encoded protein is CASSQMGYSNYGYTF.